A selection of T cell receptor beta chains follows, all from one sample in a study of the immune and genomic landscape of osteosarcoma. Measured with immunoSEQ multiplex PCR; TCRdb has only the in-frame clones, and not every one. The table records about 1,300 clones, about 74% of them present only once. The sample was tumor tissue from a local recurrence in the skull. Source of these receptors: a man between 18 and 35 years old with osteosarcoma. Both conserved end residues are part of each CDR3. D genes are given only for firm matches. The listing skips clone size in some rows; elsewhere it reads once, few, many or a size class.

J gene,V gene,clone size,D gene,CDR3 DNA,CDR3 protein
TRBJ1-1,TRBV11-2,NA,TRBD1,TGTGCCAGCAGCCCCACAGGGGAAACTGAAGCTTTCTTT,CASSPTGETEAFF
TRBJ2-2,TRBV5-4,NA,TRBD2,TGTGCCAGCAGCCCGGCCCCAGCGGGGGCGAACACCGGGGAGCTGTTTTTT,CASSPAPAGANTGELFF
TRBJ2-1,TRBV7-2,NA,TRBD2,TGTGCCAGCAGCCCCCAGGCGGGGGTCTCCTACAATGAGCAGTTCTTC,CASSPQAGVSYNEQFF
TRBJ1-2,TRBV28,few,NA,TGTGCCAGCAGTTCCAGCACCTATGGCTACACCTTC,CASSSSTYGYTF
TRBJ2-5,TRBV5-1,NA,NA,TGCGCCAGCAGCGCCGGGACTTCCCAAGAGACCCAGTACTTC,CASSAGTSQETQYF
TRBJ2-7,TRBV4-2,NA,TRBD2,TGTGCCAGCAGCCAAGATGGGACTAGCGGCTCCTACGAGCAGTACTTC,CASSQDGTSGSYEQYF
TRBJ1-3,TRBV5-1,NA,NA,TGCGCCAGCAGCTTGGATCCCGCAGGGCTCTCTGGAAACACCATATATTTT,CASSLDPAGLSGNTIYF
TRBJ2-1,TRBV6-1,NA,TRBD2,TGTGCCAGCAGTGAATACGGGGGGGGCTCCTACAATGAGCAGTTCTTC,CASSEYGGGSYNEQFF
TRBJ2-3,TRBV6-4,NA,NA,TGTGCCAGCAGTGACTCCGGGGGCACAGATACGCAGTATTTT,CASSDSGGTDTQYF
TRBJ1-6,TRBV19,few,NA,TGTGCCAGTAACCCATCAGGGTTCGGCGGTTCACCCCTCCACTTT,CASNPSGFGGSPLHF
TRBJ2-1,TRBV21-1,NA,NA,TGTGCCAGCAGCAAACGACCCACAGGTCCCGTATCCTACAATGAGCAGTTCTTC,CASSKRPTGPVSYNEQFF
TRBJ2-7,TRBV6-6,NA,NA,TGTGCCAGCAGTACCTCCTACGAGCAGTACTTC,CASSTSYEQYF
TRBJ2-3,TRBV6-4,NA,TRBD1,TGTGCCAGCAGTGGGACAGGGGGCACAGATACGCAGTATTTT,CASSGTGGTDTQYF
TRBJ2-3,TRBV19,NA,NA,TGTGCCAGTAGTTTTGGCACTAACACAGATACGCAGTATTTT,CASSFGTNTDTQYF
TRBJ1-2,TRBV7-2,NA,NA,TGTGCCAGCAGCTTATCCTATGGCTACACCTTC,CASSLSYGYTF
TRBJ2-3,TRBV15,NA,NA,TGTGCCACCAGCAGAGGGGAAGGGGCAGATACGCAGTATTTT,CATSRGEGADTQYF
TRBJ2-7,TRBV4-1,NA,NA,TGCGCCAGCAGCCAAGAGGTCCCGGCGTACGAGCAGTACTTC,CASSQEVPAYEQYF
TRBJ2-7,TRBV5-1,NA,NA,TGCGCCAGCAGCTTGGGAGGACAGAACTACGAGCAGTACTTC,CASSLGGQNYEQYF
TRBJ1-5,TRBV5-5,NA,NA,TGTGCCAGCAGCTTGGCGGGGCAGGGTAGGGGCAATCAGCCCCAGCATTTT,CASSLAGQGRGNQPQHF
TRBJ1-5,TRBV5-4,NA,NA,TGTGCCAGCAGCTTCGATGGAGACGGGTCAGGGTTTAGCAATCAGCCCCAGCATTTT,CASSFDGDGSGFSNQPQHF
TRBJ2-3,TRBV20-1,NA,NA,TGCAGTGCTTCGACACTCTATACGCAGTATTTT,CSASTLYTQYF
TRBJ2-3,TRBV9,NA,NA,TGTGCCAGCAGCGTAGCTGGGGGGCCCACAGATACGCAGTATTTT,CASSVAGGPTDTQYF
TRBJ1-5,TRBV30,NA,NA,TGTGCCTGGTTGGGCGGGGGCGGCAATCAGCCCCAGCATTTT,CAWLGGGGNQPQHF
TRBJ1-2,TRBV15,NA,NA,TGTGCCACCAGCAGAGATCGAGCTCTGGGTGACTATGGCTACACCTTC,CATSRDRALGDYGYTF
TRBJ2-3,TRBV5-5,NA,NA,TGTGCCAGCAGCTTTGACCCCCAATCATCCAAAAATACGCAGTATTTT,CASSFDPQSSKNTQYF
TRBJ1-1,TRBV5-4,NA,TRBD1,TGTGCCAGCAGCGGGGTCGACAGGGGGCGCACTGAAGCTTTCTTT,CASSGVDRGRTEAFF
TRBJ2-7,TRBV19,NA,TRBD1,TGTGCCAGTAGTGTCTCGTTACAGGGGAACTACGAGCAGTACTTC,CASSVSLQGNYEQYF
TRBJ1-1,TRBV21-1,NA,NA,TGTGCCAGCAGAAAAACAGGGGCATCGGTCCAAACTGAAGCTTTCTTT,CASRKTGASVQTEAFF
TRBJ1-1,TRBV10-2,NA,NA,TGCGCCAGCACCTCACTTGGGGGTGGCACTGAAGCTTTCTTT,CASTSLGGGTEAFF
TRBJ2-7,TRBV6-6,NA,NA,TGTGCCAGCAGCCCCATCCCGCCCCCCTACGAGCAGTACTTC,CASSPIPPPYEQYF
TRBJ2-7,TRBV7-2,few,NA,TGTGCCAGCAGCTTGGCGGTAGCTCCCAACTACGAGCAGTACTTC,CASSLAVAPNYEQYF
TRBJ1-1,TRBV18,NA,NA,TGTGCCAGCTCACCACCGGCAAAGGCTGAAGCTTTCTTT,CASSPPAKAEAFF
TRBJ2-7,TRBV6-4,NA,TRBD1,TGTGCCAGCAGTAACGGTAATCAGGGGGCCTACGAGCAGTACTTC,CASSNGNQGAYEQYF
TRBJ2-3,TRBV5-1,NA,TRBD2,TGCGCCAGCAGCCAAGCAGCGGGGGGGCTCAGCACAGATACGCAGTATTTT,CASSQAAGGLSTDTQYF
TRBJ2-3,TRBV2,NA,NA,TGTGCCAGCCGTTTCCGGGGGGCCGGCACAGATACGCAGTATTTT,CASRFRGAGTDTQYF
TRBJ2-2,TRBV19,few,TRBD1,TGTGCCAGCCGCGGGGACAGGGCCGGGGAGCTGTTTTTT,CASRGDRAGELFF
TRBJ2-1,TRBV7-9,NA,NA,TGTGCCAGCACCATGCTTGCCGGACGGAACAATGAGCAGTTCTTC,CASTMLAGRNNEQFF
TRBJ2-1,TRBV14,once,NA,TGTGCCAGCGGGATATACAATGAGCAGTTCTTC,CASGIYNEQFF
TRBJ2-5,TRBV6-5,NA,TRBD2,TGTGCCAGCAGTTACTCCGGGACTAGCGGGGGGGAGACCCAGTACTTC,CASSYSGTSGGETQYF
TRBJ2-3,TRBV5-4,NA,NA,TGTGCCAGCAGCTTTCCCAGCACAGATACGCAGTATTTT,CASSFPSTDTQYF
TRBJ2-5,TRBV29-1,NA,NA,TGCAGCGCTAAGCAAGAGACCCAGTACTTC,CSAKQETQYF
TRBJ2-7,TRBV6-6,once,TRBD1,TGTGCCAGCAGTTTGACAGGGCCCTACGAGCAGTACTTC,CASSLTGPYEQYF
TRBJ2-1,TRBV25-1,NA,NA,TGTGCCAGCAGTGACTTCGGGGGTCAGGGTGAGCAGTTCTTC,CASSDFGGQGEQFF